Presented here are 3 T cell receptor beta chains from one specimen sequenced in a study of OX40 agonist ivuxolimab in advanced cancers. Libraries were prepared by immunoSEQ multiplex PCR; TCRdb keeps only in-frame clonotypes and omits some of them. This table has tens of thousands of clones, approximately 82% appearing once. The source material was CD4+ or CD8+ T cells sorted from blood, sampled in a trial of the OX40 agonist ivuxolimab. The receptors were sampled from an adult with an advanced solid tumor such as melanoma, head and neck, liver or kidney cancer.

The chain links TRBV28 to TRBJ1-3, with TRBD1 identical over 7 bases. V lost 10 bases to trimming and J lost 7 bases; unmatched junction nucleotides: 19. The V gene's germline CDR1 is MDHEN and CDR2 SYDVKM. CDR3 length equals 16 residues. This CDR3 reads CATSLVPSTGRNTIYF. The DNA of the CDR3 is TGTGCCACTTCCCTAGTCCCTTCGACAGGGAGGAACACCATATATTTT.

The gene calls are TRBV19 and TRBJ1-2, with TRBD1 as a possible D gene (6 bases). Trimming removed 7 bases from V and 0 bases from J, with 12 bases in between. The germline V gene has CDR1 LNHDA and CDR2 SQIVND (reference sequence). CDR3 length: 14 residues. In DNA form, the CDR3 reads TGTGCCAGTACCCCGACAGGTTCTAACTATGGCTACACCTTC. Protein product: CASTPTGSNYGYTF.

V is TRBV4-3 and J is TRBJ2-5; 12 positions agree with TRBD2. The J call may be in error: the DNA end matches TRBJ2-7 better. CDR1 is LGHNA and CDR2 is YSLEER in the germline V gene. The length of the CDR3 is 15 residues. CDR3 sequence: CASSQETSGSYEQYF. The CDR3 DNA is TGCGCCAGCAGCCAAGAGACTAGCGGGAGCTACGAGCAGTACTTC.